The 19 T cell receptor beta chains given below trace back to one sample, sequenced in a study of shared clonotypes between healthy human individuals. TCRdb keeps only in-frame clones here, not all; method: immunoSEQ multiplex PCR. Counted here are around 1.6 million clones, 98% occurring once; the ten biggest clones make up around 0.45%. Sequencing was done on a sample of naive CD4+ T cells sorted from blood. Subset in this sample: CD45RA+ positively selected. Source of these receptors: a man aged 25 to 40 in good health.

This chain joins TRBV2 and TRBJ2-5; a possible D gene is TRBD2 (6 bases). Germline assignment: CDR1 SNHLY and CDR2 FYNNEI. Deletions cut 11 bases from V and 5 bases from J, with 18 bases between. This CDR3 region has 13 residues. CDR3 protein: CAGKLGREETQYF. The CDR3 nucleotides read TGTGCCGGAAAACTAGGTCGGGAGGAGACCCAGTACTTC.

The chain recombines TRBV18 with TRBJ2-7, with D possibly TRBD2 on 6 matching bases. Deletions cut 5 bases from V and 3 bases from J, with 11 bases between. The germline V gene has CDR1 KGHSH and CDR2 LQKENI. The CDR3 has 13 residues. The CDR3 DNA sequence: TGTGCCAGCTCAGGGGGACTGGACTACGAGCAGTACTTC. Amino acid sequence: CASSGGLDYEQYF.

This rearrangement joins TRBV28 to TRBJ2-1; 8 nucleotides align to TRBD2. V lost 7 bases to trimming and J lost 0 bases; unmatched junction nucleotides: 17. This CDR3 comprises 19 residues. Germline lookup yields CDR1 MDHEN and CDR2 SYDVKM. CDR3 protein: CASTLREMRREASYNEQFF. The CDR3 DNA follows: TGTGCCAGCACCCTAAGGGAAATGAGGCGGGAGGCCTCCTACAATGAGCAGTTCTTC.

This clone has only one observation. The chain couples TRBV11-3 to TRBJ2-5; 11 bases are a match to TRBD2. The length of the CDR3 is 16 residues. The V gene end was trimmed by 2 bases and the J gene end by 2 bases; junction bases not matched to a gene: 4. CDR1 and CDR2 from the germline V gene are SGHNT and YENEEA. Here the CDR3 reads CASSLRLAGGQETQYF. As DNA, the CDR3 is TGTGCCAGCAGCTTAAGGCTAGCGGGAGGACAAGAGACCCAGTACTTC.

This chain links TRBV27 with TRBJ2-6; D remains ambiguous. Trimming shortened V by 5 bases and J by 0 bases, and 8 bases separated the two germline ends. In germline, CDR1 is MNHEY, CDR2 SMNVEV (reference sequence). The CDR3 length is 15 residues. The CDR3 bases are TGTGCCAGCAGTAGATCCAGCTCTGGGGCCAACGTCCTGACTTTC. Encoded protein: CASSRSSSGANVLTF.

Here the CDR3 DNA reads TGTGCCAGCAGCTACGGAAGTCCCTACGAGCAGTACTTC. It translates to CASSYGSPYEQYF. The chain links TRBV7-2 to TRBJ2-7; D gene ambiguous. Germline values: CDR1 SGHTA, CDR2 FQGNSA. The V and J ends lost 4 bases and 2 bases respectively, with 9 bases between them. This CDR3 is 13 amino acids long.

The V and J genes are TRBV6-1 and TRBJ1-4; D remains ambiguous. The CDR3 runs to 15 residues. From germline, CDR1 is MNHNS and CDR2 SASEGT. V was pared by 7 bases and J by 7 bases, with 19 bases between. The CDR3 coding sequence is TGTGCCAGCACCGGAGGCCCCCCATACTTTGAAAAACTGTTTTTT. Encoded protein: CASTGGPPYFEKLFF.

The chain is built from TRBV5-4 and TRBJ2-3, with D perhaps TRBD2 (6 bases). CDR3 size: 16 residues. V dropped 6 bases and J dropped 0 bases, with 17 bases sitting between them. From germline, CDR1 is SGHNT and CDR2 YYREEE (reference sequence). In DNA, the CDR3 is TGTGCCAGCACCCCTCCCGCCGGGACTAGCACAGATACGCAGTATTTT. This codes for CASTPPAGTSTDTQYF.

This chain connects TRBV23-1 to TRBJ2-1, with TRBD1 as a possible D gene (6 bases). TRBV23-1 is recorded as an ORF, its role being uncertain. Trimming removed 9 bases at V and 9 bases at J, with 30 bases between. The CDR3 runs 17 residues. The CDR3 DNA reads TGCGCCAGTCGTGGGCCACCGAGGACAGTGAAATTGGGTGAGCAGTTCTTC. This sequence encodes CASRGPPRTVKLGEQFF.

The chain carries TRBV9 and TRBJ2-2, with D perhaps TRBD2 (5 bases). Germline V CDR1 and CDR2: SGDLS, YYNGEE. The CDR3 contains 14 residues. V was shortened by 2 bases and J by 4 bases, with 9 bases between the two germline ends. The CDR3: CASSVSARTGELFF. The CDR3 DNA sequence: TGTGCCAGCAGCGTTAGCGCCCGCACCGGGGAGCTGTTTTTT.

This rearrangement joins TRBV15 to TRBJ2-7; D is uncertain. Germline CDR1 and CDR2: LNHNV and YYDKDF (reference sequence). Trimming left V 3 bases short and J 3 bases short, with 18 bases between. The CDR3 is 16 residues long. The chain's CDR3 is CATSSPSELYNYEQYF. The CDR3 nucleotides are TGTGCCACCAGCAGTCCCTCGGAACTCTATAACTACGAGCAGTACTTC.

This clone appeared a single time. Other DNA sequences from this sample encode an identical CDR3 as well. CDR3 region: CASSLGSGETQYF. The CDR3 DNA follows: TGTGCCAGCAGCTTGGGCTCAGGAGAGACCCAGTACTTC. This sequence joins TRBV5-4 and TRBJ2-5; D is uncertain. The CDR3 is 13 amino acids. Germline V gene lookup returns CDR1 SGHNT and CDR2 YYREEE (reference sequence). V gave up 0 bases and J gave up 4 bases, with 7 bases separating them.

In DNA form, the CDR3 reads TGTGCCAGCAGCCAAGATGCTGTACATAGGGCAGCGGGGGCCTCGTCGTCCTACAATGAGCAGTTCTTC. Residues: CASSQDAVHRAAGASSSYNEQFF. The chain is built from TRBV14 and TRBJ2-1, with 8 bases fitting TRBD2. The trim removed 0 bases at V and 1 base at J, leaving 23 bases unmatched. Germline V gene sequence: CDR1 SGHDN, CDR2 FVKESK. The CDR3 is 23 residues long.

A word on this clone: The sample has other DNA sequences that encode this CDR3 too. The chain combines TRBV6-5 with TRBJ1-1; unclear D gene. The germline V gene has CDR1 MNHEY and CDR2 SVGAGI. The CDR3 consists of 13 residues. Trimming took off 0 bases at V and 4 bases at J, with 6 bases between the two ends. CDR3 loop: CASSYSGGTEAFF. Here the CDR3 DNA reads TGTGCCAGCAGTTACTCCGGCGGCACTGAAGCTTTCTTT.

CDR3 in DNA: TGCGCCAGCAGCTTGACAGGGCGGTCAATGAACACTGAAGCTTTCTTT. Encoded protein: CASSLTGRSMNTEAFF. The rearrangement links TRBV5-1 to TRBJ1-1, with D maybe TRBD1 (6 bases). CDR3 size: 16 residues. Germline CDR1 SGHRS, CDR2 YFSETQ. The V and J ends lost 1 base and 0 bases respectively, with 13 bases between them.

The rearrangement joins TRBV30 to TRBJ1-2, with D possibly being TRBD1 (6 bases). Germline V gene lookup returns CDR1 GTSNPN and CDR2 SVGIG (reference sequence). The V end lost 3 bases, the J end lost 4 bases, and 15 bases lay between the germline ends. The CDR3 is 14 amino acids. For the CDR3, the DNA is TGTGCCTGGAGCCCTTTGGGGGCGGGCTATGGCTACACCTTC. As protein: CAWSPLGAGYGYTF.

The genes are TRBV5-1 and TRBJ2-7, with 13 positions matching TRBD2. In germline, CDR1 is SGHRS, CDR2 YFSETQ. With 4 bases clipped from V and 2 bases from J, the junction kept 9 bases outside the gene matches. The CDR3 extends over 17 amino acids. CDR3 loop: CASSPPGLAGTPYEQYF. The CDR3 DNA reads as TGCGCCAGCAGCCCACCGGGACTAGCGGGAACCCCCTACGAGCAGTACTTC.

The gene calls are TRBV25-1 and TRBJ2-2, with 7 bases that match TRBD1. Germline-derived CDR1 and CDR2 are MGHDK and SYGVNS. V dropped 3 bases and J dropped 5; count of bases not matched to a gene: 6. CDR3 length: 15 amino acids. CDR3 coding DNA: TGTGCCAGCAGTGACCGGGACAGAGTAACCGGGGAGCTGTTTTTT. Translation gives CASSDRDRVTGELFF.

V and J are TRBV2 and TRBJ1-1; TRBD1 might be the D (5 bases). Germline-derived CDR1 and CDR2 are SNHLY and FYNNEI. Between the trimmed V and J ends, which lost 10 bases and 5 bases, there was a span of 17 bases. CDR3 length: 13 amino acids. The CDR3 sequence: CATGASTGTEAFF. Here the CDR3 DNA reads TGTGCCACCGGGGCATCCACGGGGACTGAAGCTTTCTTT.